One and the same sample provided the 2 T cell receptor beta chains below, sequenced in a study of CD4+ T cells in melanoma. Clones were sequenced by immunoSEQ multiplex PCR, and TCRdb holds only the in-frame ones, with some missing. The sample shows 50,000 to 60,000 clones, roughly three quarters of them seen only once. Source material: tumor tissue. The source of these receptors is a human donor with melanoma.

This clone occurred once. J is TRBJ1-2 and V is TRBV6-1; 8 bases map to TRBD1. J gave up 5 bases and V 6 bases, and 5 bases lay outside the gene matches. There are 13 residues in the CDR3. The germline CDR1 and CDR2 sequences are MNHNS and SASEGT. In DNA, the CDR3 is TGTGCCAGCAGCGAAACAGGGGGGTATGGCTACACCTTC. It is translated as CASSETGGYGYTF.

Only a few counts were recorded for this clone. The chain recombines TRBV30 with TRBJ1-2; D not certain. Germline CDR1 reads GTSNPN; CDR2 reads SVGIG (reference sequence). V was clipped by 0 bases and J by 4 bases, with 15 bases between them. The CDR3 length is 15 residues. The CDR3 DNA reads TGTGCCTGGAGTGTACTTGGAGTGGGAGGCTATGGCTACACCTTC. Protein: CAWSVLGVGGYGYTF.